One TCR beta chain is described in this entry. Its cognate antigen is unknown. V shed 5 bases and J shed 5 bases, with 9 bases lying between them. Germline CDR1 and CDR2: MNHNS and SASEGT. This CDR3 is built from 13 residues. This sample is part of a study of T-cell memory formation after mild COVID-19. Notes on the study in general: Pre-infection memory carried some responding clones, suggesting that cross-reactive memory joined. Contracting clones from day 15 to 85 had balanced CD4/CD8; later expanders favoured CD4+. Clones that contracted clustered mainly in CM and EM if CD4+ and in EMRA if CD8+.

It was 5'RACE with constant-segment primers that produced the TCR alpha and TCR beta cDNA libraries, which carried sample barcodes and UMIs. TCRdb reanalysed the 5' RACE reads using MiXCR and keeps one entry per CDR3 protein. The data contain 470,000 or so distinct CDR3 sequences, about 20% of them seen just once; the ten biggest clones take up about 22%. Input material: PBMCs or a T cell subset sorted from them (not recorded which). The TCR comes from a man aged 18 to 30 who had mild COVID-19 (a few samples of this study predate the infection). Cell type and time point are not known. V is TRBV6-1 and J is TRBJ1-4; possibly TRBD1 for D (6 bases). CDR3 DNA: TGTGCCAGCAGTCGACAGGAGAATGAAAAACTGTTTTTT. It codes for CASSRQENEKLFF.